This T cell receptor (beta chain) emerged from a study of cytomegalovirus exposure and HLA in healthy donors. Study findings and constraints: Most TCR beta V segments were productive about 90% or about 30% of the time in an earlier analysis. Most TCR sequences were uncommon, yet certain public TCRs appeared in many donors.

Worth noting for this clone: Antigen specificity is unknown.

The CDR3 consists of 15 residues. Trimming removed 3 bases at V and 4 bases at J, with 13 bases between. The germline gives CDR1 MDHEN, CDR2 SYDVKM. PCR used 60 Vbeta primers and 13 Jbeta primers. This table comes from immunoSEQ multiplex PCR, and its TCRdb copy is limited to in-frame clones, with some not included. In the table there are fewer than 250,000 clones, about 85% of which are singletons. The chain uses TRBV28 and TRBJ1-3; possible D gene TRBD1, 6 bases. The sample was PBMCs. The sequence derives from a boy aged 2 to 10 in good health and CMV-seronegative. The CDR3 protein is CASSFSSGVGNTIYF. The CDR3 DNA sequence: TGTGCCAGCAGTTTTAGTTCAGGGGTAGGAAACACCATATATTTT. The complete variable domain, with remaining parts taken from reference TRBV28 and TRBJ1-3, reads DVKVTQSSRYLVKRTGEKVFLECVQDMDHENMFWYRQDPGLGLRLIYFSYDVKMKEKGDIPEGYSVSREKKERFSLILESASTNQTSMYLCASSFSSGVGNTIYFGEGSWLTVV.